Listed here is a single TCR beta chain. Antigen specificity is unknown. This entry is derived from a study of T cells in Graves' hyperthyroidism and ophthalmopathy. Study-wide results and caveats: Ophthalmopathy cases were set apart from stable hyperthyroidism by a 13 V-J model.

Authors of the study amplified TCR beta CDR3 regions from RNA transcripts. The primer set for the first-round RT-PCR of the TCR CDR3 was HTBI. TCRdb re-analysed the multiplex PCR reads in MiXCR, keeping a single row per CDR3 protein. Of 300,000 or so distinct CDR3 sequences listed, approximately 22% are singletons. The CDR3 runs 13 residues. Trimming cost V 0 bases and J 9 bases; bases outside gene matches: 2. The V gene's germline CDR1 is KGHSH and CDR2 LQKENI. The receptor's source is a woman between 50 and 59 years old with Graves' hyperthyroidism. The specimen sequenced was blood. The V and J genes are TRBV18 and TRBJ1-1, with TRBD1 matching over 9 bases. The CDR3 protein is CASSPPGTGKAFF. CDR3 nucleotide sequence: TGTGCCAGCTCACCACCAGGGACAGGGAAAGCTTTCTTT.